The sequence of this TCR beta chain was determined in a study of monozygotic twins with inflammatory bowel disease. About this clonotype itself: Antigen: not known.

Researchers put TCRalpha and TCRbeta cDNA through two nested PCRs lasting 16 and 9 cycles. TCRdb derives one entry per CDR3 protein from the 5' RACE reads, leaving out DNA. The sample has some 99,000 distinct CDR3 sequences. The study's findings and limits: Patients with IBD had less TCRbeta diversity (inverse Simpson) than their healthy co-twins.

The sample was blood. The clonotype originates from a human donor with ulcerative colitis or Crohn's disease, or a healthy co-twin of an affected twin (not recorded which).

CDR3 region: CSARERGNTGELFF. The chain links TRBV20-1 to TRBJ2-2; TCRdb indicates TRBD1, and absent DNA this call remains unverified. Per germline, CDR1 DFQATT and CDR2 SNEGSKA (reference sequence). The CDR3 covers 14 residues.